This T cell receptor (beta chain) was sequenced in a study of blood T cell repertoires in COVID-19. Overall study: Spain, Italy and the United States supplied samples that represented acute and convalescent COVID-19. Sources were T cells, B-cell-depleted T cells, or PBMCs; the material itself was cDNA or gDNA.

The authors' processing: Reference gene primer amplification gave estimated nucleated cell counts. Using immunoSEQ multiplex PCR, the repertoire was profiled, and TCRdb retains in-frame clones only, with some absent. V, J and clone size were drawn from that table, and D and trimming were deduced from the DNA. In the table there are fewer than 150,000 clones, approximately 85% of which are singletons. Germline CDR1 reads MNHNS; CDR2 reads SASEGT. V shed 0 bases and J 6 bases; nucleotides not matched to a gene: 7. CDR3 length: 16 residues. V usage is TRBV6-1 and J usage is TRBJ1-5; 8 nucleotides agree with TRBD1. The TCR originated in a human donor in a cohort sampled during active COVID-19. Sequencing was performed on peripheral blood. The CDR3 DNA is TGTGCCAGCAGTGAAGCGAGCAGGGGGCTTAGTCAGCCCCAGCATTTT. Translating it yields CASSEASRGLSQPQHF.